This T cell receptor beta chain came from a study of blood T cell repertoires in COVID-19. On the study more broadly: Collection of acute and convalescent COVID-19 samples took place in the United States, Italy and Spain.

Each recovered donor of Cohort 3 presented with two negative PCRs, clearance, or symptom resolution. As handled by the study authors: For nucleated cells, counts were estimated from reference gene primer amplification. The data were produced by immunoSEQ multiplex PCR, yet TCRdb's version contains in-frame clones alone and is incomplete. That table supplies the V and J calls and clone size; D and trimming were determined from the DNA. The sample lists fewer than 200,000 clones; around four fifths were seen once. The germline gives CDR1 KGHSH, CDR2 LQKENI. The V end lost 1 base, the J end lost 1 base, and 17 bases lay between the germline ends. This CDR3 is 18 amino acids long.

The sequencing input was PBMCs or T cells enriched from blood (not recorded which). J is TRBJ1-3 and V is TRBV18; tentatively, D is TRBD1 (6 bases). The TCR comes from a woman aged 45-59 years who had recovered from COVID-19. CDR3 DNA sequence: TGTGCCAGCTCACCACTGGTTGGGACACTGCAATCTGGAAACACCATATATTTT. It codes for CASSPLVGTLQSGNTIYF.